This T cell receptor (beta chain) was obtained from a study of blood T cell repertoires in COVID-19. On the study more broadly: Whether acute or convalescent, the COVID-19 samples came from the United States, Italy and Spain.

Participant age was roughly 18 to 90 years, and participants resided in 24 US areas. Some clones are missing from TCRdb's copy, which holds only in-frame ones; the method was immunoSEQ multiplex PCR. The sample yields roughly 58,000 clones, under 80% seen once. Germline assignment: CDR1 MNHEY and CDR2 SMNVEV (reference sequence). V lost 2 bases, J lost 7 bases, and 12 bases lay in between. The CDR3 totals 14 residues. Sequencing was done on a sample of PBMCs or T cells enriched from blood (not recorded which). The sequence derives from a woman aged 60-75 years who had been exposed to COVID-19. V gene TRBV27 combines with J gene TRBJ2-1; maybe TRBD1 (6 bases). CDR3 protein: CASSLSRQGNEQFF. The CDR3 nucleotides are TGTGCCAGCAGTTTAAGTCGCCAGGGGAATGAGCAGTTCTTC.